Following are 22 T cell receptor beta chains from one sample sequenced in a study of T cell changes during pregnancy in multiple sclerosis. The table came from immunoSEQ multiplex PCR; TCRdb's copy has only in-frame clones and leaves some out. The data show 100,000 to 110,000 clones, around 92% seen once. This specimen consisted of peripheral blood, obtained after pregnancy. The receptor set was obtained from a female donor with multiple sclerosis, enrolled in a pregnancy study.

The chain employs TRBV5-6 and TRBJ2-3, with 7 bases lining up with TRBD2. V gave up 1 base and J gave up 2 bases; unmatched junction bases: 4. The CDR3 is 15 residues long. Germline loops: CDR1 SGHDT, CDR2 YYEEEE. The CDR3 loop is CASSLPSGVTDTQYF. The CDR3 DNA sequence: TGTGCCAGCAGCTTGCCAAGCGGGGTCACAGATACGCAGTATTTT.

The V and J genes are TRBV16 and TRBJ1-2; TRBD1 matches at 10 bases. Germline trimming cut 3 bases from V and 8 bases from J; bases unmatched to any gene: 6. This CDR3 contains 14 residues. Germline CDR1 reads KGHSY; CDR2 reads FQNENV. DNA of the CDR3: TGTGCCAGCAGCCACCCGGGACAGGGGCGCGGCTACACCTTC. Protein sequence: CASSHPGQGRGYTF.

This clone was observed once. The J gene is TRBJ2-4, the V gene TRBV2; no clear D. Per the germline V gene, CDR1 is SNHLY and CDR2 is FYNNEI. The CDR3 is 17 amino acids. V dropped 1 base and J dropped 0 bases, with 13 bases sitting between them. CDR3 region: CASSEGLPSLAKNIQYF. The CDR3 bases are TGTGCCAGCAGTGAAGGGCTGCCATCCTTAGCCAAAAACATTCAGTACTTC.

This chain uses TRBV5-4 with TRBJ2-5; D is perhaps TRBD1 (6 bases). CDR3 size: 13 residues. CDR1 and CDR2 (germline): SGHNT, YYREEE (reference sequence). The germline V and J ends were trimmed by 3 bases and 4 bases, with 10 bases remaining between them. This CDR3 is CASSSTGRETQYF. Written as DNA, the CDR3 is TGTGCCAGCAGCTCTACAGGGAGAGAGACCCAGTACTTC.

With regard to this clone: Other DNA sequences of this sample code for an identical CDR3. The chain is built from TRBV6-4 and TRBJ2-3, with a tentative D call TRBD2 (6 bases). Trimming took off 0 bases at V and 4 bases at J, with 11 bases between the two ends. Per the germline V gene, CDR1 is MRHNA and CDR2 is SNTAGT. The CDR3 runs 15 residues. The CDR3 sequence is CASSDSSGGADTQYF. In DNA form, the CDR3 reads TGTGCCAGCAGTGACTCATCCGGCGGGGCAGATACGCAGTATTTT.

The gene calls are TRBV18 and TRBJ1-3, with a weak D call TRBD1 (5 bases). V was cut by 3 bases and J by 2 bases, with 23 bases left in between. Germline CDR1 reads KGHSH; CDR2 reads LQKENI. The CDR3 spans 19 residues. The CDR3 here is CASSPVRTLDGNPGNTIYF. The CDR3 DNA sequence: TGTGCCAGCTCACCCGTTCGGACACTTGATGGTAACCCTGGAAACACCATATATTTT.

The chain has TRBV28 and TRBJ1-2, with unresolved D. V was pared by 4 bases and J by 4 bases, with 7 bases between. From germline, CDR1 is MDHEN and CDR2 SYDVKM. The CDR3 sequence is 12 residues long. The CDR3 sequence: CASSSGSYGYTF. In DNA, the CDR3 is TGTGCCAGCAGTTCCGGGAGCTATGGCTACACCTTC.

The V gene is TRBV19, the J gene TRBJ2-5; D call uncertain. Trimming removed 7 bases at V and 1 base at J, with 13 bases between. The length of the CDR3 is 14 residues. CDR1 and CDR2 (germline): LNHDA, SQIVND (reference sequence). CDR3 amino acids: CASKGSYTQETQYF. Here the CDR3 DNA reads TGTGCCAGTAAAGGTAGCTACACCCAAGAGACCCAGTACTTC.

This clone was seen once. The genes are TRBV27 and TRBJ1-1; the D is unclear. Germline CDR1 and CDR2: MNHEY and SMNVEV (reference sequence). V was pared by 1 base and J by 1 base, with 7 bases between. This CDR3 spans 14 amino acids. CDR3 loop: CASSLYGENTEAFF. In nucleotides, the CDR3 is TGTGCCAGCAGTTTATACGGGGAGAACACTGAAGCTTTCTTT.

Here the CDR3 DNA reads TGTGCCAGCAGCACAGGACAGGGCAACTATGGCTACACCTTC. Translation gives CASSTGQGNYGYTF. The chain joins TRBV7-6 to TRBJ1-2; 8 bases align to TRBD1. J gave up 2 bases and V 5 bases, and 4 bases lay outside the gene matches. The germline V gene encodes CDR1 SGHVS and CDR2 FNYEAQ. The CDR3 is made up of 14 amino acids.

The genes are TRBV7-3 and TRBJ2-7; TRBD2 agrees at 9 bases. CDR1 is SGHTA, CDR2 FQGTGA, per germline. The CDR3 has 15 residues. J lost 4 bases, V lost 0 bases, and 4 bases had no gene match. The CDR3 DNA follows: TGTGCCAGCAGCTTAACCAGCGGGGGGCCTTACGAGCAGTACTTC. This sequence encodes CASSLTSGGPYEQYF. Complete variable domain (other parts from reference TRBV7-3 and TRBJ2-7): GAGVSQTPSNKVTEKGKYVELRCDPISGHTALYWYRQSLGQGPEFLIYFQGTGAADDSGLPNDRFFAVRPEGSVSTLKIQRTERGDSAVYLCASSLTSGGPYEQYFGPGTRLTVT.

The CDR3 loop is CASSLAGTGFGEQYF. The CDR3 DNA reads TGTGCCAGCAGCTTAGCCGGGACAGGGTTTGGCGAGCAGTACTTC. The rearrangement joins TRBV7-8 to TRBJ2-7; 9 nucleotides match TRBD1. The CDR3 runs to 15 residues. CDR1 SGHVS and CDR2 FQNEAQ come from the germline V gene. Trimming took 0 bases from V and 6 from J; bases not matched to a gene: 6.

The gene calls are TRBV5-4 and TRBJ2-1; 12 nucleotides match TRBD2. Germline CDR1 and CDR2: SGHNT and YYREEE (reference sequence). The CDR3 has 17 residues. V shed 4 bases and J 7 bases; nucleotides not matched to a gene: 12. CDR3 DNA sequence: TGTGCCAGCAGCCGATCGTCTAGCGGGAGGGCCCCGAATGAGCAGTTCTTC. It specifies CASSRSSSGRAPNEQFF. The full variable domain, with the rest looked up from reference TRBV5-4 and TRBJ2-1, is ETGVTQSPTHLIKTRGQQVTLRCSSQSGHNTVSWYQQALGQGPQFIFQYYREEENGRGNFPPRFSGLQFPNYSSELNVNALELDDSALYLCASSRSSSGRAPNEQFFGPGTRLTVL.

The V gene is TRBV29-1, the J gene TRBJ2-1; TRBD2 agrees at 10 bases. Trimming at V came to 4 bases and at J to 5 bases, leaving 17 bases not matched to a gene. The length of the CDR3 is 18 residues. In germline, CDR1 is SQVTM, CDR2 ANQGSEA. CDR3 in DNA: TGCAGCGTTGTCCCCTTTAGTTTCCGGCTAGCGGGGGACAATGAGCAGTTCTTC. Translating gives CSVVPFSFRLAGDNEQFF.

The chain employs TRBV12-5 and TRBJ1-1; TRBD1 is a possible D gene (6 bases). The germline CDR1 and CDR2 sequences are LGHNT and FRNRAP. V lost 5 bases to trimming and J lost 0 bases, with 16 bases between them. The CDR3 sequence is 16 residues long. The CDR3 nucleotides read TGTGCTAGTGGTCCGTGGCCGGGACATTTGAACACTGAAGCTTTCTTT. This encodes CASGPWPGHLNTEAFF.

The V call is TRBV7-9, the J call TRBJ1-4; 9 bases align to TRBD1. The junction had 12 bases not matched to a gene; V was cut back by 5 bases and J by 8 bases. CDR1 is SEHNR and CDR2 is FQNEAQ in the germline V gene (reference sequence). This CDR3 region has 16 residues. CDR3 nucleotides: TGTGCCAGCAGCCGTCCGAGGGGACAGGGTGAGGAAAAACTGTTTTTT. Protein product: CASSRPRGQGEEKLFF.

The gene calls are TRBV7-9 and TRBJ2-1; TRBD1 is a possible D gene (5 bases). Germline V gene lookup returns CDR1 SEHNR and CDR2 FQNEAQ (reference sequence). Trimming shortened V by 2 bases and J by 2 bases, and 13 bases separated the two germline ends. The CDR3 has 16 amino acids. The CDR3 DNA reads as TGTGCCAGCAGCTTATTGGGGCGGATTACCTACAATGAGCAGTTCTTC. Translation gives CASSLLGRITYNEQFF.

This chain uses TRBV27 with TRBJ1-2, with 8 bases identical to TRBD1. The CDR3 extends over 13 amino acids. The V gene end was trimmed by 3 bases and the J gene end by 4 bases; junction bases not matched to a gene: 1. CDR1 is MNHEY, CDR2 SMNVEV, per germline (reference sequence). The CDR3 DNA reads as TGTGCCAGCAGTTTTACAGGGGGCTATGGCTACACCTTC. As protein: CASSFTGGYGYTF.

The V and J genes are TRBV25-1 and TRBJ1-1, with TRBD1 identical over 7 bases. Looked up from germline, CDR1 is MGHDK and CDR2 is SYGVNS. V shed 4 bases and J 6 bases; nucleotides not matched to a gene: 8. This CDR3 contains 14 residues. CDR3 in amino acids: CASSGIGTVAEAFF. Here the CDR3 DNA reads TGTGCCAGCAGTGGCATCGGGACAGTCGCTGAAGCTTTCTTT.

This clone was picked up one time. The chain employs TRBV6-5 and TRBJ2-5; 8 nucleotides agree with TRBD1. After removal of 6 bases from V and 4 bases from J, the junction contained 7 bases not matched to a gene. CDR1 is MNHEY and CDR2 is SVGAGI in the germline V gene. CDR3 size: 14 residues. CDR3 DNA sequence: TGTGCCAGCAGCAACAGGGGGTACATAGAGACCCAGTACTTC. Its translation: CASSNRGYIETQYF.

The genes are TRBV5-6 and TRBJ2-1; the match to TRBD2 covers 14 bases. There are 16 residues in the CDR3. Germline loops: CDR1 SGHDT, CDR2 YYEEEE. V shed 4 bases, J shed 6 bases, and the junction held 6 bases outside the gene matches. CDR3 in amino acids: CASSTTSGRVGNEQFF. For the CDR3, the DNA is TGTGCCAGCAGCACGACTAGCGGGAGGGTGGGCAATGAGCAGTTCTTC.

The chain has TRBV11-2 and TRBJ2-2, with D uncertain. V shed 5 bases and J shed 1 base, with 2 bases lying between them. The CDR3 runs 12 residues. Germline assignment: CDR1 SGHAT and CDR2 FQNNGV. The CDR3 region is CASSLNTGELFF. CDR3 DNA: TGTGCCAGCAGCCTGAACACCGGGGAGCTGTTTTTT.